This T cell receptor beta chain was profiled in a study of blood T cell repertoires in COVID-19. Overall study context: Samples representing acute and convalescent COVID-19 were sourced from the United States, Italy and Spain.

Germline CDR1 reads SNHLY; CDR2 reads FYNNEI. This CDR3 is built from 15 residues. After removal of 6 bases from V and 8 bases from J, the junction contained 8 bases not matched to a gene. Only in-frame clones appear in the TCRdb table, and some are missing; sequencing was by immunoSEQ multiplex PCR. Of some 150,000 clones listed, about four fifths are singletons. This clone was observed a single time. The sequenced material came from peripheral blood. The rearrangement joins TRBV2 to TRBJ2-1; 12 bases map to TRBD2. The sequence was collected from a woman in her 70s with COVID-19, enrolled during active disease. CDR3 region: CASRKTSGGEHEQFF. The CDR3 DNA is TGTGCCAGCAGGAAGACTAGCGGGGGTGAACATGAGCAGTTCTTC.